This T cell receptor beta chain was retrieved from a study of memory CD4+ T cells and cytomegalovirus serostatus (dated by TCRdb to the late 2010s). As for the study more broadly: The 33 healthy Belgian adults in the cohort included 9 who were CMV seropositive and roughly 25 who were CMV seronegative. The study sequenced CD4+ memory TCRbeta repertoires of a Belgian cohort with known cytomegalovirus serostatus to replicate a published TCR-based CMV serostatus classifier.

The investigation overall reported the following: The original-framework classifier achieved a median bootstrapped AUC of approximately 0.96 with a 95% CI of 0.76-1.00 on the Belgian cohort. Of 164 previously reported CMV-associated TCRbeta sequences, 67 appeared in the CD4+ memory repertoires, each in one to five individuals. The results were read as suggesting that the CMV-associated TCR signature is, for the most part, present in the CD4+ memory repertoire. Unlike the original study, which covered naive and memory CD4+ and CD8+ populations, the Belgian study sequenced only CD4+CD45RO+ memory cells. CMV serostatus prediction reached a median bootstrapped AUC of approximately 0.96 with the original framework and 0.91 with a US-trained random forest.

Single viable CD3+CD4+CD8-CD45RO+ cells were sorted as memory CD4+ T cells on a FACSAria II. CMV serostatus was assessed using a Roche Elecsys assay, by which serum IgG against CMV pp150, pp28, p38 and p52 was detected. After thawing, total CD4+ T cells were enriched by positive selection with CD4 magnetic microbeads. The samples came from a separate study whose specific focus was interrogating the CD4+ T cell memory repertoire. Peripheral blood mononuclear cells were isolated and cryopreserved according to standard operating procedures, and serum was kept at -80 degrees C. The staining used CD3-PerCP (BW264/56), CD4-APC (RPA-T4), CD45RO-PE (UCHT1) and CD8-Pacific Orange (3B5) antibodies, and Sytox blue was used to exclude non-viable cells. The Quick-DNA Microprep Kit was used to extract genomic DNA from the sorted cells. Amplification of TCRbeta DNA was done with the immunoSEQ hsTCRbeta kit, following the protocol from the manufacturer. TCRbeta libraries were sequenced on an Illumina MiSeq instrument. In the authors' own workflow: Removing out-of-frame sequences left 2,204,828 distinct TCRbeta sequences, an average of approximately 61,000 per individual. Each individual was scored using the number of 150 to 200 previously reported CMV-associated TCRbeta sequences that the individual carried and the total number of productive distinct TCRbeta sequences. A beta-binomial model was reimplemented in Python, and scikit-learn random forests with default parameters were trained on US cohort data. On the Belgian cohort, classifier performance was reported as the median AUC, along with percentile confidence intervals, across 10,000 bootstrap iterations. TCRdb re-hosts the immuneACCESS table, in-frame sequences only. Its copies lack some clones; in the studies checked, an unresolved V gene accounts for under half of them, and the cause for the rest is not known. V, J and clone size are taken as reported in that table, and D and trimming were inferred from the DNA itself. The sample table lists approximately 50,000 clones, roughly 78% of them with a count of one. About 0.7% of the sample is in the top ten clones.

Comments on this clone: Its antigen remains unidentified. No base quality information exists; no much larger clone differs at one position.

The sequence came from an adult in good health and CMV-seronegative. Sample: memory CD4+ T cells from blood.

The CDR3 here reads CASSQDHRGKEQYF. The nucleotide sequence is given as TGTGCCAGCAGCCAAGACCACAGGGGGAAGGAGCAGTACTTC. The chain links TRBV14 with TRBJ2-7; 8 middle bases align to TRBD1. The cysteine opens and the phenylalanine closes a CDR3 of 14 amino acids. The only DNA kept is the CDR3, 42 bases in frame from the first base. Compared with germline, V lacks 0 bases and J lacks 7 bases; bases without a gene match: 5. The germline V gene yields SGHDN for CDR1 and FVKESK for CDR2.